The present T cell receptor (beta chain) was sequenced within a study of blood T cell repertoires in COVID-19. J lost 7 bases, V lost 1 base, and 13 bases had no gene match. The CDR3 has 18 residues. In germline, CDR1 is LNHNV, CDR2 YYDKDF (reference sequence). Assay used: immunoSEQ multiplex PCR; TCRdb lists only in-frame clones, some missing. The sample lists 25,000 to 35,000 clones; 65% to 90% were seen once. The gene calls are TRBV15 and TRBJ2-2; 9 nucleotides align to TRBD1. The source is a man between 65 and 79 years old with active COVID-19. Sequencing used peripheral blood. The CDR3 spells CATSRGTRQTGGSGELFF. CDR3 DNA sequence: TGTGCCACCAGCAGAGGGACCCGTCAGACAGGGGGGAGCGGGGAGCTGTTTTTT.